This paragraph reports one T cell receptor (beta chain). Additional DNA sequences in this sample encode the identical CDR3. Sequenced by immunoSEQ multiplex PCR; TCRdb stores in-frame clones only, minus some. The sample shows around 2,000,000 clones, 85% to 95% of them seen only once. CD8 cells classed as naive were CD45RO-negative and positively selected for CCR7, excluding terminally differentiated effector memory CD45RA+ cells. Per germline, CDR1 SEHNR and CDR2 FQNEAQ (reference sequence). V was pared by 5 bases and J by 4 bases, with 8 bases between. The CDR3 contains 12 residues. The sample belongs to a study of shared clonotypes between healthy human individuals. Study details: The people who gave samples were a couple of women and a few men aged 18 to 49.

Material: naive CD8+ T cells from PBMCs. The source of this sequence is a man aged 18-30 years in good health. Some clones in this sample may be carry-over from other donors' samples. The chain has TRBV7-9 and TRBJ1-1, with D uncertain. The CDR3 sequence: CASSLGATEAFF. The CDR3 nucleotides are TGTGCCAGCAGCCTAGGTGCCACTGAAGCTTTCTTT. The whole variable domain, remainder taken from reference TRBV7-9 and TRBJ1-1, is DTGVSQNPRHKITKRGQNVTFRCDPISEHNRLYWYRQTLGQGPEFLTYFQNEAQLEKSRLLSDRFSAERPKGSFSTLEIQRTEQGDSAMYLCASSLGATEAFFGQGTRLTVV.